These T cell receptor beta chains were read from a single sample in a study of shared clonotypes between healthy human individuals. Generated by immunoSEQ multiplex PCR, the TCRdb table keeps only in-frame clones and is missing some. In the table there are around 720,000 clones, approximately 73% of which are singletons. Input material: memory CD4+ T cells sorted from blood. These receptors were obtained from a woman under 40 in good health. Each CDR3 is given with its conserved first and last residue. The D gene is left open where the match is weak. Expanded clones are given a class, and other clones once, few, many or no size at all.

TRBJ1-2	.	.	TRBV29-1	TGCAGCGTTGAACGGGCAGACTATGGCTACACCTTC	CSVERADYGYTF
TRBJ2-2	.	.	TRBV15	TGTGCCACCAGCAGAGACAGGGTTGCCGGGGAGCTGTTTTTT	CATSRDRVAGELFF
TRBJ1-2	few	TRBD1	TRBV30	TGTGCCTGGAGTTTAGGGGGCGGCTACACCTTC	CAWSLGGGYTF
TRBJ2-6	.	.	TRBV27	TGTGCCAGCAGTTTAAGGAGCTCTGGGGCCAACGTCCTGACTTTC	CASSLRSSGANVLTF
TRBJ1-5	.	.	TRBV18	TGTGCCAGCTCTCTAGATAGCAATCAGCCCCAGCATTTT	CASSLDSNQPQHF
TRBJ2-2	once	.	TRBV5-8	TGTGCCAGCAGCTCATGGGGGGCGAACACCGGGGAGCTGTTTTTT	CASSSWGANTGELFF
TRBJ2-1	.	.	TRBV5-1	TGCGCCAGCAGCTTGGCCGCATCTGTGGGGGAGCAGTTCTTC	CASSLAASVGEQFF
TRBJ1-1	.	.	TRBV5-5	TGTGCCAGCAGCTTGTGGGCAGGGGCCCTGGACACTGAAGCTTTCTTT	CASSLWAGALDTEAFF
TRBJ2-7	.	.	TRBV11-2	TGTGCCAGCAGCACCGCGGGACAGTTCTCCTACGAGCAGTACTTC	CASSTAGQFSYEQYF
TRBJ1-4	.	.	TRBV5-4	TGTGCCAGCAGCTTGGAGAGGGGCGCAGGTCGGGGTGAAAAACTGTTTTTT	CASSLERGAGRGEKLFF
TRBJ1-4	few	.	TRBV2	TGTGCCAGCTTGAGGGAAAGGACGTTGAGTGAAAAACTGTTTTTT	CASLRERTLSEKLFF
TRBJ2-1	.	.	TRBV19	TGTGCCAGTAGTCTACGACCTCAGAGGAATGAGCAGTTCTTC	CASSLRPQRNEQFF
TRBJ2-7	.	.	TRBV14	TGTGCCAGCAGTCCTACCGGGACTGCGGGGCAGTACTTC	CASSPTGTAGQYF
TRBJ2-3	.	.	TRBV6-5	TGTGCCAGCAGTTACCGACAGAACACAGATACGCAGTATTTT	CASSYRQNTDTQYF
TRBJ2-1	.	.	TRBV5-1	TGCGCCAGCAGCGTGAGCTCTGAGCAGTTCTTC	CASSVSSEQFF
TRBJ1-4	.	.	TRBV9	TGTGCCAGCAGCCCAAAGGGTACCGCGACTAATGAAAAACTGTTTTTT	CASSPKGTATNEKLFF
TRBJ1-2	.	TRBD1	TRBV28	TGTGCCAGCAGTTCCGCTGACAGGGATGGTGGCTACACCTTC	CASSSADRDGGYTF
TRBJ1-1	.	.	TRBV14	TGTGCCAGCAGCCAAGAAGGAGGTCCCAAAGCTTTCTTT	CASSQEGGPKAFF
TRBJ2-3	.	TRBD2	TRBV19	TGTGCCAGTAGTTCTTTAGCGGGATTCACAGATACGCAGTATTTT	CASSSLAGFTDTQYF
TRBJ2-7	.	TRBD1	TRBV5-6	TGTGCCAGCAGCTTGGGGACGGGACAGGGGGGCTACGAGCAGTACTTC	CASSLGTGQGGYEQYF
TRBJ2-1	few	TRBD1	TRBV9	TGTGCCAGCAGCGTAGGCGGCGGGGACAGGGGTCGGGACAATGAGCAGTTCTTC	CASSVGGGDRGRDNEQFF
TRBJ2-7	.	.	TRBV28	TGTGCCAGCAGTCTCGACGCGTGGTTGTACGAGCAGTACTTC	CASSLDAWLYEQYF
TRBJ2-7	.	.	TRBV7-9	TGTGCCAGCAGCTTAGCAGGGGATCCCGAGCAGTACTTC	CASSLAGDPEQYF
TRBJ2-7	.	.	TRBV5-6	TGTGCCAGCAGCTTTCGCGGCAGGACTGGTGAGCAGTACTTC	CASSFRGRTGEQYF
TRBJ2-3	few	.	TRBV12-5	TGTGCTAGTGCGACTGAGGGGCACACAGATACGCAGTATTTT	CASATEGHTDTQYF
TRBJ2-1	.	.	TRBV9	TGTGCCAGCAGCGTAGCCAGTGGGCCATTCAATGAGCAGTTCTTC	CASSVASGPFNEQFF
TRBJ1-2	.	.	TRBV14	TGTGCCAGCAGCCACACAGCCGATAGGTACACCTTC	CASSHTADRYTF
TRBJ2-6	.	.	TRBV4-2	TGTGCCAGCAGCCCGCGCCCCAGGGAGAGGGACTCTGGGGCCAACGTCCTGACTTTC	CASSPRPRERDSGANVLTF
TRBJ2-7	few	.	TRBV25-1	TGTGCCAGCAGTGTTGGTGGGGCTATCTACGAGCAGTACTTC	CASSVGGAIYEQYF
TRBJ1-2	.	.	TRBV27	TGTGCCAGCAGGCGCAGGGATAATGGCTACACCTTC	CASRRRDNGYTF
TRBJ2-3	.	.	TRBV29-1	TGCAGCGTTCGTGGAGGGAGCACAGATACGCAGTATTTT	CSVRGGSTDTQYF
TRBJ1-3	few	TRBD1	TRBV5-1	TGCGCCAGCAGCTACGGGACAGGGATTCTTTCTGGAAACACCATATATTTT	CASSYGTGILSGNTIYF
TRBJ2-7	.	.	TRBV4-2	TGTGCCAGCAGCCAAGATACAGGGACCCCCTACGAGCAGTACTTC	CASSQDTGTPYEQYF
TRBJ1-1	.	.	TRBV6-1	TGTGCCAGCAGTGATGTGGGGGCGAACACTGAAGCTTTCTTT	CASSDVGANTEAFF
TRBJ2-7	.	.	TRBV28	TGTGCCAGCAGCGGGCCAAACGAGCAGTACTTC	CASSGPNEQYF
TRBJ2-2	.	.	TRBV19	TGTGCCAGTAGTAGTGAAACCGGGGAGCTGTTTTTT	CASSSETGELFF
TRBJ2-5	.	.	TRBV5-1	TGCGCCAGCAGCTTGGTTGTTGGTGCAGGAAGCGCCCAAGAGACCCAGTACTTC	CASSLVVGAGSAQETQYF
TRBJ2-7	.	.	TRBV7-8	TGTGCCAGCAGCCCGATCAGGTGGCGGGATAACTACGAGCAGTACTTC	CASSPIRWRDNYEQYF
TRBJ2-7	.	.	TRBV28	TGTGCCAGCAGTTCCAGCGAATGGGAGCAGTACTTC	CASSSSEWEQYF
TRBJ2-4	.	.	TRBV28	TGTGCCAGCAGTTTACCCAGTATAGCCAAAAACATTCAGTACTTC	CASSLPSIAKNIQYF
TRBJ2-5	.	.	TRBV5-1	TGCGCCAGCAGCTCCTCCCAAGAGACCCAGTACTTC	CASSSSQETQYF
TRBJ2-1	.	.	TRBV19	TGTGCCAGTTCGAAAGCGCGCTTCTCCTACAATGAGCAGTTCTTC	CASSKARFSYNEQFF
TRBJ2-3	.	TRBD2	TRBV2	TGTGCCAGCAGTGCCACTAGCGGGAAAGGGAATACGCAGTATTTT	CASSATSGKGNTQYF
TRBJ2-2	.	.	TRBV5-6	TGTGCCAGCAGCTTGGGTAGGCGTACACCCGGGGAGCTGTTTTTT	CASSLGRRTPGELFF
TRBJ2-7	.	.	TRBV21-1	TGTGCCAGCAGCAAGCCCCATTATGGGTCAGGAGGGGATACGAGCTCCTACGAGCAGTACTTC	CASSKPHYGSGGDTSSYEQYF
TRBJ2-2	.	.	TRBV11-2	TGTGCCAGCAGCTCCCGGAGCGAGGGGTGGATCGGGGAGCTGTTTTTT	CASSSRSEGWIGELFF
TRBJ2-1	.	TRBD2	TRBV9	TGTGCCAGCAGCCCTGCAGGGAGGGAAGGTGAGCAGTTCTTC	CASSPAGREGEQFF
TRBJ2-5	few	.	TRBV2	TGTGCCAGCGTAGGGGCAAGCCAGGAGACCCAGTACTTC	CASVGASQETQYF
TRBJ1-4	.	TRBD1	TRBV15	TGTGCCACCAGCAAGGGACAGCCTAATGAAAAACTGTTTTTT	CATSKGQPNEKLFF
TRBJ2-7	.	TRBD2	TRBV5-1	TGCGCCACCAACGTAGCGGGAGGGCCATCCTACGAGCAGTACTTC	CATNVAGGPSYEQYF
TRBJ2-1	once	.	TRBV4-2	TGTGCCAGCAGCCAAGTTCTCACCACGGACGTAGACAATGAGCAGTTCTTC	CASSQVLTTDVDNEQFF
TRBJ2-7	few	TRBD2	TRBV25-1	TGTGCCAGCAGTGGAGCGGGAGAAAGGGAGCAGTACTTC	CASSGAGEREQYF
TRBJ1-3	.	.	TRBV28	TGTGCCAGCAGTTTATTTACAGGGCCCGGAAACACCATATATTTT	CASSLFTGPGNTIYF
TRBJ2-1	.	.	TRBV5-1	TGCGCCAGCAGCCTAGGTGGCCTCGGGTCCTACAATGAGCAGTTCTTC	CASSLGGLGSYNEQFF
TRBJ2-7	.	TRBD1	TRBV5-4	TGTGCCAGCAGCAACGGACAGGGCTACGAGCAGTACTTC	CASSNGQGYEQYF
TRBJ1-1	few	.	TRBV6-4	TGTGCCAGCGTCCGGGATGGGGGTACTGAAGCTTTCTTT	CASVRDGGTEAFF
TRBJ2-3	few	.	TRBV5-8	TGTGCCAGCAGCTTGCGCGCAGATACGCAGTATTTT	CASSLRADTQYF
TRBJ2-3	few	.	TRBV5-8	TGTGCCAGCAGCTTGGGGAAACATGAGGGAGATACGCAGTATTTT	CASSLGKHEGDTQYF
TRBJ2-7	few	.	TRBV19	TGTGCCAGTAGTATAGGCCTATTTAGCTCCTACGAGCAGTACTTC	CASSIGLFSSYEQYF
TRBJ2-7	.	TRBD1	TRBV28	TGTGCCAGCAGTCCACCCCGGGACAGGACTGAGCAGTACTTC	CASSPPRDRTEQYF